This T cell receptor (beta chain) was captured by sequencing in a study of cytotoxic CD8 clonotypes in ibrutinib-treated CLL. General study results and limits: Clonality measured at baseline exceeded age-matched healthy donors, tracking circulating CD8+ T-cell counts. Whereas clonality rose at ibrutinib response, it declined toward baseline at progression.

The CDR3 runs to 15 residues. CDR1 and CDR2 (germline): ENHRY, SYGVKD. Of note for this clone: What it binds is not known.

The protocol was immunoSEQ multiplex PCR, while the TCRdb copy is restricted to in-frame clones and leaves out a portion. The sample lists about 140,000 clones, 80% occurring once. This sequence joins TRBV10-3 and TRBJ2-3, with D perhaps being TRBD1 or TRBD2 (5 bases each). Sequencing used PBMCs, obtained after 36 months of ibrutinib treatment. The sequence was collected from a human donor with chronic lymphocytic leukemia. CDR3 sequence: CASSGVPGPRDTQYF. CDR3 DNA: TGTGCATCAAGTGGGGTCCCGGGGCCAAGGGATACGCAGTATTTT.